The sequence of this T cell receptor (beta chain) was determined in a study of T cells in Graves' hyperthyroidism and ophthalmopathy. Amplified regions were TCR beta CDR3 sequences from RNA transcripts. HTBI primers were the set used in a first-round RT-PCR of the TCR CDR3. Each CDR3 protein gets one entry after TCRdb re-called the multiplex PCR reads with MiXCR. Of hundreds of thousands of distinct CDR3 sequences listed, roughly a quarter were seen once; the top ten hold around 11%. Based on clinical symptoms, serum thyroxine and TRAb, thyroid ultrasound and orbital computed tomography, diagnoses were reached. Fresh peripheral blood, 10 ml, was the source of the PBMCs. CDR3 length: 14 amino acids. After removal of 4 bases from V and 2 bases from J, the junction contained 6 bases not matched to a gene. Germline CDR1 and CDR2: SGHRS and YFSETQ.

The chain links TRBV5-1 to TRBJ2-7, with TRBD1 identical over 7 bases. The TCR sequence derives from a woman under 40 with Graves' ophthalmopathy. The sequenced material came from blood. The CDR3 reads CASSLNTGAYEQYF. The CDR3 DNA is TGCGCCAGCAGCCTCAACACAGGGGCCTACGAGCAGTACTTC.